Listed here are 14 T cell receptor beta chains from one sample, sequenced in a study of beta chain features in type 1 diabetes. Every bit of the isolated RNA underwent reverse transcription, so sequencing read expressed TCRB transcripts. Libraries were prepared by immunoSEQ multiplex PCR; TCRdb keeps only in-frame clonotypes and omits some of them. The sample lists roughly 240,000 clones; roughly two thirds were seen once. Sequenced sample: naive CD4+ T cells from blood. The receptors originated from a man younger than 40 in good health.

The V gene is TRBV30, the J gene TRBJ1-2; D ambiguous. Trimming left V 0 bases short and J 0 bases short, with 8 bases between. The V gene's germline CDR1 is GTSNPN and CDR2 SVGIG (reference sequence). The CDR3 contains 14 residues. This CDR3 is CAWSVGNPNYGYTF. In DNA, the CDR3 is TGTGCCTGGAGTGTAGGGAACCCTAACTATGGCTACACCTTC.

The chain is built from TRBV25-1 and TRBJ2-5, with 7 bases matching TRBD2. Germline CDR1 MGHDK, CDR2 SYGVNS. V trimming: 6 bases; J trimming: 1 base; junction bases outside the gene matches: 5. The CDR3 sequence is 14 residues long. The CDR3 coding sequence is TGTGCCAGCAGCCGGGGAGGGGTCCAAGAGACCCAGTACTTC. This gives the protein CASSRGGVQETQYF.

A few counts support this clone. This chain joins TRBV15 and TRBJ2-1; 8 bases are shared with TRBD2. Germline values: CDR1 LNHNV, CDR2 YYDKDF (reference sequence). This CDR3 is built from 15 residues. J gave up 4 bases and V 1 base, and 3 bases lay outside the gene matches. CDR3 sequence (DNA): TGTGCCACCAGCAGAGTTAGCGGGAATTACAATGAGCAGTTCTTC. Translated: CATSRVSGNYNEQFF.

CDR3 sequence: CASSVGSYEQFF. CDR3 coding DNA: TGTGCCAGCAGCGTAGGGAGCTATGAGCAGTTCTTC. The chain joins TRBV9 to TRBJ2-1; D unresolved. V dropped 0 bases and J dropped 8 bases, with 6 bases sitting between them. CDR3 length: 12 amino acids. CDR1 is SGDLS, CDR2 YYNGEE, per germline.

The CDR3 here is CSSPTGGSYNEQFF. In DNA form, the CDR3 reads TGCAGCTCGCCGACAGGGGGAAGCTACAATGAGCAGTTCTTC. This rearrangement joins TRBV29-1 to TRBJ2-1; TRBD1 matches at 9 bases. This CDR3 spans 14 amino acids. The junction had 8 bases not matched to a gene; V was cut back by 8 bases and J by 3 bases. From germline, CDR1 is SQVTM and CDR2 ANQGSEA.

The J gene is TRBJ2-1, the V gene TRBV13; D may be TRBD2 (5 bases). This CDR3 is built from 16 residues. Trimming pared 6 bases from V and 7 bases from J, leaving 22 bases between. Germline V gives CDR1 PRHDT, CDR2 FYEKMQ (reference sequence). CDR3 amino acids: CASSSRTNTRFNEQFF. The CDR3 bases are TGTGCCAGCAGTTCCAGAACTAATACTAGATTTAATGAGCAGTTCTTC.

This chain joins TRBV30 and TRBJ2-2; TRBD1 agrees at 9 bases. Per the germline V gene, CDR1 is GTSNPN and CDR2 is SVGIG (reference sequence). Germline trimming cut 5 bases from V and 2 bases from J; bases unmatched to any gene: 6. The CDR3 consists of 15 residues. CDR3 coding DNA: TGTGCCTGGCGCCTGACAGGGGGTAACACCGGGGAGCTGTTTTTT. Protein product: CAWRLTGGNTGELFF.

The rearrangement joins TRBV4-3 to TRBJ2-1; D perhaps matches TRBD1 (5 bases). The V end lost 1 base, the J end lost 9 bases, and 10 bases lay between the germline ends. Per germline, CDR1 LGHNA and CDR2 YSLEER. The length of the CDR3 is 13 residues. The CDR3 sequence is CASSQVRVAEQFF. The CDR3 DNA follows: TGCGCCAGCAGCCAAGTCAGGGTGGCTGAGCAGTTCTTC.

This clone was counted between two and nine times. The chain joins TRBV29-1 to TRBJ2-1; D gene uncertain. The CDR3 runs to 13 residues. V was pared by 1 base and J by 0 bases, with 4 bases between. Germline loops: CDR1 SQVTM, CDR2 ANQGSEA. CDR3 sequence: CSVEGGSYNEQFF. CDR3 DNA sequence: TGCAGCGTTGAAGGGGGCTCCTACAATGAGCAGTTCTTC.

The chain has TRBV30 and TRBJ2-2; TRBD2 agrees at 7 bases. The length of the CDR3 is 14 residues. V gave up 1 base and J gave up 2 bases; unmatched junction bases: 1. Germline V gene lookup returns CDR1 GTSNPN and CDR2 SVGIG (reference sequence). CDR3 sequence: CAWSGGSNTGELFF. Written as DNA, the CDR3 is TGTGCCTGGAGTGGCGGGAGTAACACCGGGGAGCTGTTTTTT.

This chain joins TRBV4-2 and TRBJ2-1; D not resolved. Germline V gene lookup returns CDR1 LGHNA and CDR2 YNFKEQ. The V end lost 1 base, the J end lost 12 bases, and 10 bases lay between the germline ends. CDR3 length: 12 amino acids. The CDR3 DNA sequence: TGTGCCAGCAGCCAAGTTGAGAACATGCAGTTCTTC. Translation: CASSQVENMQFF.

This chain connects TRBV28 to TRBJ2-3; 8 bases map to TRBD2. The germline CDR1 and CDR2 sequences are MDHEN and SYDVKM. Losses at the gene ends were 3 bases for V and 10 bases for J; bases not matched to a gene: 9. The CDR3 has 14 residues. CDR3 in amino acids: CASSFGGAGGAQYF. CDR3 sequence (DNA): TGTGCCAGCAGTTTCGGGGGGGCTGGCGGAGCGCAGTATTTT.

The chain uses TRBV29-1 and TRBJ1-1; D call uncertain. The CDR3 totals 15 residues. The V end lost 2 bases, the J end lost 2 bases, and 15 bases lay between the germline ends. Germline V CDR1 and CDR2: SQVTM, ANQGSEA. CDR3 in amino acids: CSVENPIGSNTEAFF. CDR3 nucleotides: TGCAGCGTTGAAAACCCCATCGGGAGTAACACTGAAGCTTTCTTT.

The chain combines TRBV5-1 with TRBJ2-5; no clear D gene. The germline gives CDR1 SGHRS, CDR2 YFSETQ. Trimming removed 2 bases at V and 5 bases at J, with 13 bases between. The CDR3 covers 14 residues. CDR3 region: CASSFDLRRETQYF. The CDR3, as DNA: TGCGCCAGCAGCTTTGACTTGCGGCGGGAGACCCAGTACTTC.